Shown below are 20 T cell receptor beta chains from a single sample sequenced in a study of regulatory T cells in long-lasting Graves disease (dated by TCRdb to the early 2020s). Sample time point, as interpreted from the label and publication: persistent/refractory GD, antithyroid drugs over 5 years with positive TRAb. For both TCR sequencing and RNA sequencing, RNA was extracted from PBMCs using TRIzol. The library was built by means of multiplex PCR. Sequencing instrument: Illumina HiSeq 4000. CDR3 regions were amplified by Arm-PCR with iRepertoire HTBI primers to construct TCR beta libraries. TCRdb reprocessed the public reads (quality trimming at Q25 with fastp, clone calling with MiXCR) and kept in-frame beta chains. Each entry merges the rows of one CDR3 protein and shows their most common DNA and genes. Within this sample are roughly 500,000 distinct CDR3 sequences, with roughly 20% of them counted one time only. The top ten constitute 7.8% of the sample.

The sample consisted of peripheral blood mononuclear cells (PBMCs), taken when the disease was refractory, from a patient treated with antithyroid drugs. The source of these receptors is a female donor with Graves disease.

This clonotype occurred a few times. The chain is built from TRBV29-1 and TRBJ2-2, with 9 bases matching TRBD2. Trimming cost V 5 bases and J 7 bases; bases outside gene matches: 11. The germline V gene has CDR1 SQVTM and CDR2 ANQGSEA. The CDR3 consists of 15 residues. The CDR3 protein is CSVPNSGSHGGELFF. In DNA, the CDR3 is TGCAGCGTTCCGAATAGCGGGAGTCATGGCGGGGAGCTGTTTTTT.

This clonotype was recorded many times. The chain carries TRBV27 and TRBJ1-2; the match to TRBD1 covers 8 bases. CDR1 is MNHEY, CDR2 SMNVEV, per germline (reference sequence). The ends lost 6 bases at V and 7 bases at J; junction bases unmatched: 10. The CDR3 covers 14 residues. This CDR3 reads CASSTPTGVGGYTF. DNA for the CDR3: TGTGCCAGCAGCACCCCGACAGGGGTCGGTGGCTACACCTTC.

In this sample, this clonotype turned up a few times. The chain uses TRBV5-8 and TRBJ2-5; perhaps D is TRBD1 or TRBD2 (5 bases each). In germline, CDR1 is SGHTS, CDR2 YDEGEE. V lost 7 bases and J 5 bases, leaving 18 bases between the germline ends. The CDR3 consists of 14 residues. The CDR3 DNA is TGTGCCAGCGGGGCCGAGGGCTTCGGGGAGACCCAGTACTTC. Residues: CASGAEGFGETQYF. Full variable domain (rest looked up from reference TRBV5-8 and TRBJ2-5): EAGVTQSPTHLIKTRGQQATLRCSPISGHTSVYWYQQALGLGLQFLLWYDEGEERNRGNFPPRFSGRQFPNYSSELNVNALELEDSALYLCASGAEGFGETQYFGPGTRLLVL.

This clonotype was recorded a few times. V gene TRBV6-1 combines with J gene TRBJ2-2; TRBD2 agrees at 8 bases. The germline CDR1 and CDR2 sequences are MNHNS and SASEGT. This CDR3 comprises 14 residues. The V segment lost 7 bases and the J segment 4 bases; nucleotides outside the gene matches: 5. The chain's CDR3 is CASKELAATGELFF. DNA for the CDR3: TGTGCCAGCAAGGAACTAGCGGCCACCGGGGAGCTGTTTTTT.

This chain connects TRBV6-5 to TRBJ2-2, with D uncertain. This CDR3 has 15 amino acids. The V and J ends lost 4 bases and 7 bases respectively, with 16 bases between them. The germline V gene encodes CDR1 MNHEY and CDR2 SVGAGI. The DNA of the CDR3 is TGTGCCAGCAGTTCGAACTTACACACCGTCGGGGAGCTGTTTTTT. Translation: CASSSNLHTVGELFF.

J is TRBJ2-1 and V is TRBV28, with 10 nucleotides matching TRBD2. Looked up from germline, CDR1 is MDHEN and CDR2 is SYDVKM. This CDR3 spans 15 amino acids. Trimming at V came to 7 bases and at J to 8 bases, leaving 11 bases not matched to a gene. The CDR3 here is CASTSRAGGPYEQFF. CDR3 in DNA: TGTGCCAGCACCTCCAGAGCGGGAGGGCCGTATGAGCAGTTCTTC. Full variable domain (missing parts from reference TRBV28 and TRBJ2-1): DVKVTQSSRYLVKRTGEKVFLECVQDMDHENMFWYRQDPGLGLRLIYFSYDVKMKEKGDIPEGYSVSREKKERFSLILESASTNQTSMYLCASTSRAGGPYEQFFGPGTRLTVL.

This clonotype occurred a few times. The DNA of the CDR3 is TGTGCCAGTAGTAGCCGGGACAGGGGGAACGAGCAGTACTTC. Protein product: CASSSRDRGNEQYF. The J gene is TRBJ2-7, the V gene TRBV19; 11 bases agree with TRBD1. This CDR3 region has 14 residues. J was trimmed by 5 bases and V by 4 bases; bases with no gene match: 4. Germline CDR1 and CDR2: LNHDA and SQIVND (reference sequence). The entire variable domain, with the rest obtained from reference TRBV19 and TRBJ2-7, is as follows: DGGITQSPKYLFRKEGQNVTLSCEQNLNHDAMYWYRQDPGQGLRLIYYSQIVNDFQKGDIAEGYSVSREKKESFPLTVTSAQKNPTAFYLCASSSRDRGNEQYFGPGTRLTVT.

J is TRBJ2-7 and V is TRBV6-2 or TRBV6-3; D is uncertain. The CDR3 is made up of 11 amino acids. V lost 5 bases to trimming and J lost 4 bases, with 6 bases between them. Germline V gives CDR1 MNHEY, CDR2 SVGEGT. This CDR3 is CASSDPYEQYF. The DNA for the CDR3 is TGTGCCAGCAGTGACCCGTACGAGCAGTACTTC.

The genes are TRBV18 and TRBJ2-6; D perhaps matches TRBD1 (6 bases). V lost 1 base, J lost 3 bases, and 19 bases lay in between. CDR1 and CDR2 (germline): KGHSH, LQKENI. The CDR3 length is 19 residues. This chain's CDR3 is CASSPRQAGATSGANVLTF. For the CDR3, the DNA is TGTGCCAGCTCACCACGACAGGCAGGGGCTACGAGTGGGGCCAACGTCCTGACTTTC.

Ten or more counts support this clonotype. V and J are TRBV2 and TRBJ2-2, with TRBD2 matching over 16 bases. V lost 2 bases and J lost 4; bases outside the gene matches: 10. CDR1 and CDR2 from the germline V gene are SNHLY and FYNNEI. This CDR3 comprises 20 residues. Here the CDR3 DNA reads TGTGCCAGCAGTGAAAGCCCGGGACTAGCGGGAGGGGGATTCACCGGGGAGCTGTTTTTT. This sequence encodes CASSESPGLAGGGFTGELFF.

The chain has TRBV7-3 and TRBJ2-5; 8 nucleotides align to TRBD1. The CDR3 length is 13 residues. Per germline, CDR1 SGHTA and CDR2 FQGTGA. Trimming took 6 bases from V and 5 from J; bases not matched to a gene: 5. The CDR3 region is CASSGRGQETQYF. The CDR3 coding sequence is TGTGCCAGCAGTGGCAGGGGGCAGGAGACCCAGTACTTC.

In this sample, this clonotype turned up many times. The rearrangement joins TRBV15 to TRBJ1-1; D might be TRBD1 (5 bases). The CDR3 sequence is 17 residues long. Germline loops: CDR1 LNHNV, CDR2 YYDKDF (reference sequence). V gave up 2 bases and J gave up 1 base, with 17 bases separating them. The CDR3 is CATSRSPMRGGNTEAFF. The CDR3 DNA sequence: TGTGCCACCAGCAGATCCCCCATGAGGGGAGGGAACACTGAAGCTTTCTTT. The full variable domain, in which reference TRBV15 and TRBJ1-1 provide the parts outside the CDR3, is DAMVIQNPRYQVTQFGKPVTLSCSQTLNHNVMYWYQQKSSQAPKLLFHYYDKDFNNEADTPDNFQSRRPNTSFCFLDIRSPGLGDTAMYLCATSRSPMRGGNTEAFFGQGTRLTVV.

The chain has TRBV4-1 and TRBJ2-2; 8 nucleotides line up with TRBD2. The ends lost 2 bases at V and 6 bases at J; junction bases unmatched: 8. The CDR3 runs 16 residues. Per germline, CDR1 MGHRA and CDR2 YSYEKL. Here the CDR3 reads CASSQMGAGVAGELFF. The CDR3 DNA is TGCGCCAGCAGCCAAATGGGAGCGGGAGTAGCCGGGGAGCTGTTTTTT.

This clonotype was recorded many times. This sequence joins TRBV18 and TRBJ1-5; D ambiguous. CDR1 is KGHSH, CDR2 LQKENI, per germline. V lost 4 bases to trimming and J lost 2 bases, with 15 bases between them. This CDR3 has 16 amino acids. Here the CDR3 DNA reads TGTGCCAGCTCACAGGGCGGAGCGGGCGGCAATCAGCCCCAGCATTTT. This gives the protein CASSQGGAGGNQPQHF.

The table lists this clonotype with many counts. The CDR3 DNA is TGTGCCAGCAAGGTGGGCAATCAGCCCCAGCATTTT. Translating it yields CASKVGNQPQHF. The chain uses TRBV12-3 or TRBV12-4 and TRBJ1-5; D is unclear. This CDR3 has 12 amino acids. V gave up 7 bases and J gave up 2 bases, with 6 bases separating them.

The chain couples TRBV20-1 to TRBJ2-1; TRBD1 matches 9 bases. V dropped 0 bases and J dropped 10; count of bases not matched to a gene: 10. Germline CDR1 DFQATT, CDR2 SNEGSKA (reference sequence). This CDR3 has 15 amino acids. The chain's CDR3 is CSARDRRDRVIEQFF. Written as DNA, the CDR3 is TGCAGTGCTAGAGACCGAAGGGACAGGGTTATCGAGCAGTTCTTC.

The chain uses TRBV19 and TRBJ2-2; 7 nucleotides agree with TRBD1. The CDR3 sequence is 15 residues long. CDR1 is LNHDA, CDR2 SQIVND, per germline (reference sequence). V dropped 7 bases and J dropped 0; count of bases not matched to a gene: 5. The CDR3 loop reads CASIAGTANTGELFF. The CDR3 nucleotides read TGTGCCAGTATTGCCGGGACAGCGAACACCGGGGAGCTGTTTTTT.

This clonotype occurred a few times. This rearrangement joins TRBV5-1 to TRBJ1-1, with a possible D match to TRBD1 (5 bases). The V gene lost 0 bases and the J gene lost 10 bases, with 22 bases spanning the gap. Per germline, CDR1 SGHRS and CDR2 YFSETQ. CDR3 length: 16 amino acids. This CDR3 is CASSLVGGIYGALAFF. DNA of the CDR3: TGCGCCAGCAGCTTGGTGGGCGGCATCTATGGGGCCCTAGCTTTCTTT.

This chain connects TRBV7-3 to TRBJ2-2, with TRBD1 matching over 7 bases. The trim removed 3 bases at V and 5 bases at J, leaving 6 bases unmatched. The CDR3 is made up of 15 amino acids. Looked up from germline, CDR1 is SGHTA and CDR2 is FQGTGA. CDR3 in amino acids: CASSFGQAGTGELFF. The CDR3 DNA is TGTGCCAGCAGCTTCGGACAGGCAGGGACCGGGGAGCTGTTTTTT.

Notes on this clonotype: At one end the junction does not follow the germline gene, possibly because of a read error. The chain links TRBV24-1 to TRBJ2-7; no reliable D call. Germline V lookup: CDR1 KGHDR, CDR2 SFDVKD. The CDR3 is 16 amino acids. The CDR3 DNA is TGTGCCGCCAGCGCCGATCTAAGCTTTGGGCTCTACGAGCAGTACTTC. This codes for CAASADLSFGLYEQYF.